This is a list of T cell receptor beta chains from one sample in a study of naive and memory T cell subsets. From the UMI-ligation and nested PCR reads, TCRdb called clonotypes with MiXCR, one entry per CDR3 protein. The data contain 25,000 to 40,000 distinct CDR3 sequences, around a sixth of them singletons. The specimen sequenced was effector memory CD4+ T cells from blood. The receptor set was obtained from a human donor in good health. CDR3s include the opening cysteine and the closing phenylalanine or tryptophan. The D gene is left open where the match is weak. Not all rows give a size; the values are once, few, many and, for expanded clones, a class.

>few|.|TRBV6-2/TRBV6-3|TRBJ1-5
TGTGCCAGCAGTTACGGGGACATAACGAATCAGCCCCAGCATTTT
CASSYGDITNQPQHF
>.|.|TRBV5-6|TRBJ1-2
TGTGCCAGCAGCTTGGTAGTGTTGGCAGGAGAAAGCTATGGCTACACCTTC
CASSLVVLAGESYGYTF
>.|.|TRBV7-8|TRBJ1-4
TGTGCCAGCAGCTTAGGTCGGCAAAATGAAAAACTGTTTTTT
CASSLGRQNEKLFF
>few|TRBD2|TRBV27|TRBJ2-1
TGTGCCAGCCGGAGAGCGGGAGGGCCCAGTGAGCAGTTCTTC
CASRRAGGPSEQFF
>many|.|TRBV28|TRBJ1-2
TGTGCCAGCAGTTTGCCTGGAGGGGGGTATAGGGGCTACACCTTC
CASSLPGGGYRGYTF
>.|.|TRBV9|TRBJ2-1
TGTGCCAGCAGCGTAGGGGGCCTAGGCTCCAATGAGCAGTTCTTC
CASSVGGLGSNEQFF
>many|.|TRBV20-1|TRBJ2-2
TGCAGTGCTAGAGACGCGGTCAAGAACACCGGGGAGCTGTTTTTT
CSARDAVKNTGELFF
>.|.|TRBV6-6|TRBJ1-2
TGTGCCAGCAGTTACGGACAGCTTGGCCCCTATGGCTACACCTTC
CASSYGQLGPYGYTF
>.|.|TRBV6-5|TRBJ1-2
TGTGCCAGCAGTTCCGGGGCAGACTATGGCTACACCTTC
CASSSGADYGYTF
>.|TRBD1|TRBV5-6|TRBJ1-2
TGTGCCAGCAGCGAAGCTCTACAGGGGGCTTCCTATGGCTACACCTTC
CASSEALQGASYGYTF
>few|TRBD2|TRBV28|TRBJ2-2
TGTGCCAGCCGGACTAGCGGCACCGGGGAGCTGTTTTTT
CASRTSGTGELFF
>few|.|TRBV7-2|TRBJ2-3
TGTGCCAGCAGCCTCCAATTAGCGACAGATACGCAGTATTTT
CASSLQLATDTQYF
>.|.|TRBV29-1|TRBJ1-1
TGCAGCGTTGGAGGGGGACGAGGGTCAGTATCTGAAGCTTTCTTT
CSVGGGRGSVSEAFF
>few|.|TRBV28|TRBJ2-1
TGTGCCAGCAGTCCCTGGGGTGGACTACATGGTGAGCAGTTCTTC
CASSPWGGLHGEQFF
>.|TRBD2|TRBV7-7|TRBJ2-1
TGTGCCAGCAGCCCAGGGACTAGCGGTTTTGAGCAGTTCTTC
CASSPGTSGFEQFF
>.|.|TRBV20-1|TRBJ1-6
TGCAGTGCTCCCCGAAGAGGACAGCGGAATTCACCCCTCCACTTT
CSAPRRGQRNSPLHF
>many|.|TRBV18|TRBJ1-1
TGTGCCAGCTCACCATTGAATCAGGTACAGGTCCTCCACCAGAACACTGAAGCTTTCTTT
CASSPLNQVQVLHQNTEAFF
>many|.|TRBV10-2|TRBJ2-7
TGCGCCAGCAGTGATGTGGGCCTGGCGCCCTACGAGCAGTACTTC
CASSDVGLAPYEQYF
>many|TRBD1|TRBV9|TRBJ1-1
TGTGCCAGCAGCGGAAACGGACAGGCAAACACTGAAGCTTTCTTT
CASSGNGQANTEAFF
>few|.|TRBV4-1|TRBJ1-2
TGCGCCAGCAGCCAAGACTGGGACATTGGCTACACCTTC
CASSQDWDIGYTF
>.|TRBD1|TRBV6-6|TRBJ2-1
TGTGCCAGCAGAAACAGGGGGGAGCACGTCCACAATGAGCAGTTCTTC
CASRNRGEHVHNEQFF
>.|TRBD1|TRBV5-1|TRBJ2-7
TGCGCCAGCAGCTTTCGGGACAGGGTCCCCTACGAGCAGTACTTC
CASSFRDRVPYEQYF
>few|.|TRBV20-1|TRBJ1-2
TGCAGTGCTAGAGCCGGGACGAGAGATGGCTACACCTTC
CSARAGTRDGYTF
>.|.|TRBV27|TRBJ2-1
TGTGCCAGCAGCCTAACCTCAGTGGACAGACGAAACAATGAGCAGTTCTTC
CASSLTSVDRRNNEQFF
>many|.|TRBV20-1|TRBJ1-6
TGCAGTGCTAGAACCTGGAGTGGCCTTAATTCACCCCTCCACTTT
CSARTWSGLNSPLHF